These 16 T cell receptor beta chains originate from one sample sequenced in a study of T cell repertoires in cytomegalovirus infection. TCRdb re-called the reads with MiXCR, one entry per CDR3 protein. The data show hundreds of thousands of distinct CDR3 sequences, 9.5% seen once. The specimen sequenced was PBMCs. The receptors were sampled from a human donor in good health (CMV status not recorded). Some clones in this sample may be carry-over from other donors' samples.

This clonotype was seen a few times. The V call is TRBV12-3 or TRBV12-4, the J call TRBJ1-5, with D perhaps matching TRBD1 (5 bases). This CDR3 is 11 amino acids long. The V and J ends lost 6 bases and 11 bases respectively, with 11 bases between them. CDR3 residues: CASSGQGTQHF. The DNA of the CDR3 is TGTGCCAGCAGCGGTCAGGGAACCCAGCATTTT.

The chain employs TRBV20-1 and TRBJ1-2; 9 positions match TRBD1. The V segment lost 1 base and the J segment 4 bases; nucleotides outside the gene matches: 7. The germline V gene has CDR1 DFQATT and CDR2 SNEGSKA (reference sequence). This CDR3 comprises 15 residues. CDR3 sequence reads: CSARGGQGYSYGYTF. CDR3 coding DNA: TGCAGTGCTAGAGGGGGACAGGGATACAGCTATGGCTACACCTTC.

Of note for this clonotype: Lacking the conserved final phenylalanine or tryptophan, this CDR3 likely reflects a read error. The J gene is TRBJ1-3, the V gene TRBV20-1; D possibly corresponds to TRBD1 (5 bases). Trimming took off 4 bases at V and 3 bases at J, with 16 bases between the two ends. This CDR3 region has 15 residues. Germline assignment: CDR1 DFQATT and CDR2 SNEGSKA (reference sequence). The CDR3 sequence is CSANPQRGSGNTIYY. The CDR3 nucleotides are TGCAGTGCTAACCCTCAACGGGGGAGTGGAAACACCATATATTAT.

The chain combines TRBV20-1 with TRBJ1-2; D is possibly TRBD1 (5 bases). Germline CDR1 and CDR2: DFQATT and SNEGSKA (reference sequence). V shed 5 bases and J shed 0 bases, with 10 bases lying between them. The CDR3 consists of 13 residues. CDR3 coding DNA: TGCAGTGCTTTGACAGATGCTAACTATGGCTACACCTTC. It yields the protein CSALTDANYGYTF.

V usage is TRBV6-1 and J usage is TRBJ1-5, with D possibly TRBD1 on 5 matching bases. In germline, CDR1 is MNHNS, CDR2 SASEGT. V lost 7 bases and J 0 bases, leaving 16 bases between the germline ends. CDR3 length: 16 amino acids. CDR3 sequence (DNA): TGTGCCAGCACCTCGACAGAGCATTATAGCAATCAGCCCCAGCATTTT. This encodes CASTSTEHYSNQPQHF.

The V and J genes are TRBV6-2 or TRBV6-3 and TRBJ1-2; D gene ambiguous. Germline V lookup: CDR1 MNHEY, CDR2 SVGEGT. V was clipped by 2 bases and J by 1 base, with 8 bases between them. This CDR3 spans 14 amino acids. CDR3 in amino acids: CASSYGGFNYGYTF. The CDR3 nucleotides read TGTGCCAGCAGTTACGGAGGGTTTAACTATGGCTACACCTTC.

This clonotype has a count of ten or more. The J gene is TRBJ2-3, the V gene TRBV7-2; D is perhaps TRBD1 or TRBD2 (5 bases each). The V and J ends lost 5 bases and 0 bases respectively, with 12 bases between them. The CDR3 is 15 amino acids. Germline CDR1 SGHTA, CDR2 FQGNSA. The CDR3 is CASSPRGTSTDTQYF. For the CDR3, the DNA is TGTGCCAGCAGCCCGAGGGGAACTAGCACAGATACGCAGTATTTT.

DNA for the CDR3: TGTGCCAGCAGTTTTGGGACAGGGCTTCAGCCCCAGCATTTT. This gives the protein CASSFGTGLQPQHF. V and J are TRBV12-3 or TRBV12-4 and TRBJ1-5; 9 nucleotides agree with TRBD1. V shed 3 bases and J 6 bases; nucleotides not matched to a gene: 3. This CDR3 is 14 amino acids long.

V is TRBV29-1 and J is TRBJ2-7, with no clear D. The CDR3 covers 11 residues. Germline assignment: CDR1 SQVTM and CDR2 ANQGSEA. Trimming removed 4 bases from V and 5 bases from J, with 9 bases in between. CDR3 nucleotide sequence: TGCAGCGTTGGCGGTACCCACGAGCAGTACTTC. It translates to CSVGGTHEQYF.

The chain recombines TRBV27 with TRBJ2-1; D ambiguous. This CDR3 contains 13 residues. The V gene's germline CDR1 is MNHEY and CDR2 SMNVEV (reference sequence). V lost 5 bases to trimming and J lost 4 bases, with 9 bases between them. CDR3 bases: TGTGCCAGCAGTCGCGCACTTTACAATGAGCAGTTCTTC. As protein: CASSRALYNEQFF.

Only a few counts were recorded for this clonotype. CDR3 nucleotides: TGTGCCAGCAGCCCCGGGACCGGGCAGAGTTACAATGAGCAGTTCTTC. Encoded protein: CASSPGTGQSYNEQFF. This rearrangement joins TRBV4-2 to TRBJ2-1; D could derive from TRBD1 or TRBD2 (5 bases each). Germline loops: CDR1 LGHNA, CDR2 YNFKEQ. With 4 bases removed from V and 4 bases from J, the gap between germline ends came to 17 bases. The CDR3 is made up of 16 amino acids.

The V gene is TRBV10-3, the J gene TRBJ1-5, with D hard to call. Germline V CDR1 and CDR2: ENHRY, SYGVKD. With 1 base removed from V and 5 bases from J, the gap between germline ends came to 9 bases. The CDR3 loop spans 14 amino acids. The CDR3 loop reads CAISEYRVDQPQHF. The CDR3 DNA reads TGTGCCATCAGTGAGTATAGGGTGGATCAGCCCCAGCATTTT.

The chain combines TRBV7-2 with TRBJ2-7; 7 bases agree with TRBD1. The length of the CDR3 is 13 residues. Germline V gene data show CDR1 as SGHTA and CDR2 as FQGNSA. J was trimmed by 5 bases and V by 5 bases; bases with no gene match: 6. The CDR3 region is CASSVEGANEQYF. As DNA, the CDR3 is TGTGCCAGCAGCGTAGAGGGGGCCAACGAGCAGTACTTC.

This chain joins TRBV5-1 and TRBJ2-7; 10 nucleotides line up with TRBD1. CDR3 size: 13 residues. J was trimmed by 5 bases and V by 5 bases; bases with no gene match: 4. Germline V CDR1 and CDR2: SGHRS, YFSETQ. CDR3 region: CASRSGTGDEQYF. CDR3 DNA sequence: TGCGCCAGCAGAAGCGGGACAGGGGACGAGCAGTACTTC. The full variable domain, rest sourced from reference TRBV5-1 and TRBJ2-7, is KAGVTQTPRYLIKTRGQQVTLSCSPISGHRSVSWYQQTPGQGLQFLFEYFSETQRNKGNFPGRFSGRQFSNSRSEMNVSTLELGDSALYLCASRSGTGDEQYFGPGTRLTVT.

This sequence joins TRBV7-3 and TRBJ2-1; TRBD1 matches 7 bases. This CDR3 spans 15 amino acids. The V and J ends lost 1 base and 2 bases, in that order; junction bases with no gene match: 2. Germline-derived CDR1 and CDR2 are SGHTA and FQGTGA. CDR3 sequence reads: CASSLRGQTYNEQFF. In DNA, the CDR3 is TGTGCCAGCAGCTTAAGGGGACAGACCTACAATGAGCAGTTCTTC.

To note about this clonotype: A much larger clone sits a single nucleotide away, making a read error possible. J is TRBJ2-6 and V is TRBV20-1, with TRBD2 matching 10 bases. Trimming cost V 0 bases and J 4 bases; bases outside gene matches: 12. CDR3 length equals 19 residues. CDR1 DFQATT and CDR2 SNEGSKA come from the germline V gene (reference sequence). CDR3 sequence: CSARDTGLASLRGANVLTF. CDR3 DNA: TGCAGTGCTAGAGATACGGGACTAGCGTCTTTGCGGGGGGCCAACGTCCTGACTTTC.